Listed below are T cell receptor beta chains from one sample, sequenced in a study of blood T cell repertoires in COVID-19. The assay was immunoSEQ multiplex PCR, and TCRdb's table has in-frame clones only and misses some. The sample records approximately 130,000 clones, 75% to 90% being singletons. Sequencing was performed on peripheral blood. The receptor set was obtained from a human donor in a cohort sampled during active COVID-19. CDR3s leave out the opening cysteine and the closing phenylalanine or tryptophan. The D gene is left open where the match is weak. For some rows the clone size is stated as once, few or many, or as a class when expanded; others skip it.

TRBD1	TRBV7-2	TRBJ2-3	-	ASSERGRRADTQY
-	TRBV20-1	TRBJ1-4	-	SARAGEKLF
-	TRBV6-1	TRBJ1-5	few	ASSEYYQRGQPQH
TRBD2	TRBV27	TRBJ2-1	once	ASSPRGLAVTSSYNEQF
-	TRBV11-3	TRBJ2-1	-	ASSSGAGEQF
TRBD2	TRBV4-1	TRBJ2-1	-	ASSQGLPSVEQF
-	TRBV9	TRBJ1-3	-	ASSGRQPNSGNTIY
TRBD1	TRBV6-6	TRBJ2-1	-	ASGQGEAEQF
TRBD1	TRBV27	TRBJ1-4	-	ASRTGTGGYEKLF
TRBD2	TRBV14	TRBJ2-1	few	ASSPEEREGPYNEQF
TRBD2	TRBV7-2	TRBJ2-3	-	ASSPWGSGGAVDTQY
TRBD2	TRBV7-9	TRBJ2-1	-	ASSLASGWANEQF
-	TRBV5-1	TRBJ1-1	-	ASSPETGRGLRAF
TRBD1	TRBV6-5	TRBJ2-3	-	ASNRDRVLDTQY
TRBD1	TRBV10-2	TRBJ1-1	-	ASSAQGGPAEAF
-	TRBV3-1/TRBV3-2	TRBJ1-6	-	ASSYFRTSSSYNSPLH
-	TRBV6-2/TRBV6-3	TRBJ1-3	-	ASSYSSQRLLSGNTIY
-	TRBV9	TRBJ1-2	-	ASSASKANYGYT
TRBD1	TRBV6-5	TRBJ2-1	once	ASSSAGQGLYNEQF
-	TRBV29-1	TRBJ1-1	-	SVGRFMNTEAF
TRBD1	TRBV14	TRBJ1-2	once	ASSQQLGTGAYGYT
TRBD2	TRBV5-5	TRBJ2-1	-	ASRMVGGDDNEQF
TRBD2	TRBV10-3	TRBJ2-3	once	AIRRGGVRDTQY
-	TRBV5-6	TRBJ1-1	-	ASSPGGTEAF
-	TRBV12-5	TRBJ2-1	once	ASGLDWNEQF
-	TRBV19	TRBJ1-5	-	ASSIGQASNQPQH
-	TRBV6-5	TRBJ1-6	-	ASSLTVMVSPLH
TRBD1	TRBV7-9	TRBJ2-1	-	ASSLVFWTGGNEQF
TRBD2	TRBV28	TRBJ2-1	medium-sized	ASSLSSGDEYNEQF
TRBD1	TRBV5-4	TRBJ2-5	once	AAAGGTGTVKTQY
-	TRBV19	TRBJ2-1	-	ASSIAVGGDNEQF
TRBD1	TRBV2	TRBJ2-6	few	ASSGGQSGANVLT
TRBD1	TRBV3-1/TRBV3-2	TRBJ1-6	-	ASSQRTGGNSPLH